This is a list of T cell receptor beta chains from one sample in a study of CD8 T cells in ankylosing spondylitis. TCRdb processed the 5' RACE reads anew with MiXCR; each CDR3 protein has one entry. This table holds 200,000 or so distinct CDR3 sequences, around a sixth found once. The sample was blood, either unsorted or a sorted T cell fraction (not recorded which). All receptors derive from a male donor between 10 and 30 years old with ankylosing spondylitis or in good health (not recorded which). Both conserved end residues are part of each CDR3. D genes are given only for firm matches. Where a row states a size, it is once, few, many or the class of an expanded clone; other rows omit it.

cdr3_length: 14; d_call: NA; clone_size: many; v_call: TRBV20-1; j_call: TRBJ2-1; cdr3_aa: CSATDRGAYNEQFF; cdr3_nt: TGCAGTGCTACAGATCGGGGAGCCTACAATGAGCAGTTCTTC
cdr3_length: 12; d_call: NA; clone_size: many; v_call: TRBV25-1; j_call: TRBJ2-5; cdr3_aa: CASSMWGETQYF; cdr3_nt: TGTGCCAGCAGTATGTGGGGGGAGACCCAGTACTTC
cdr3_length: 15; d_call: NA; clone_size: many; v_call: TRBV20-1; j_call: TRBJ1-4; cdr3_aa: CSARDPEGRGEKLFF; cdr3_nt: TGCAGTGCTAGAGATCCAGAGGGGAGGGGTGAAAAACTGTTTTTT
cdr3_length: 17; d_call: TRBD2; clone_size: many; v_call: TRBV5-1; j_call: TRBJ2-7; cdr3_aa: CASSSRGGLAGSYEQYF; cdr3_nt: TGCGCCAGCAGCTCGAGGGGGGGACTAGCGGGTAGCTACGAGCAGTACTTC
cdr3_length: 15; d_call: NA; clone_size: many; v_call: TRBV20-1; j_call: TRBJ2-5; cdr3_aa: CSAPWGGQYQETQYF; cdr3_nt: TGCAGTGCCCCTTGGGGGGGACAGTACCAAGAGACCCAGTACTTC
cdr3_length: 15; d_call: TRBD2; clone_size: NA; v_call: TRBV20-1; j_call: TRBJ2-3; cdr3_aa: CSAASGRGDTDTQYF; cdr3_nt: TGCAGTGCCGCTAGCGGGAGGGGAGACACAGATACGCAGTATTTT
cdr3_length: 18; d_call: NA; clone_size: many; v_call: TRBV4-1; j_call: TRBJ2-2; cdr3_aa: CASSPPWGTLGRTGELFF; cdr3_nt: TGCGCCAGCAGCCCCCCCTGGGGGACCCTTGGCCGCACCGGGGAGCTGTTTTTT
cdr3_length: 15; d_call: TRBD1; clone_size: many; v_call: TRBV5-1; j_call: TRBJ2-3; cdr3_aa: CASSIPQGAFDTQYF; cdr3_nt: TGCGCCAGCAGCATCCCGCAGGGGGCGTTTGATACGCAGTATTTT
cdr3_length: 13; d_call: NA; clone_size: NA; v_call: TRBV12-3/TRBV12-4; j_call: TRBJ1-2; cdr3_aa: CASSSQLTYGYTF; cdr3_nt: TGTGCCAGCAGTTCGCAGTTAACCTATGGCTACACCTTC
cdr3_length: 15; d_call: NA; clone_size: many; v_call: TRBV24-1; j_call: TRBJ2-2; cdr3_aa: CATGAGVSGTGELFF; cdr3_nt: TGTGCCACGGGCGCCGGAGTATCGGGCACCGGGGAGCTGTTTTTT
cdr3_length: 15; d_call: TRBD2; clone_size: NA; v_call: TRBV4-1; j_call: TRBJ2-3; cdr3_aa: CASSRGAGTSEVQYF; cdr3_nt: TGCGCCAGCAGCCGAGGTGCCGGGACTAGTGAGGTCCAGTATTTT
cdr3_length: 16; d_call: TRBD2; clone_size: many; v_call: TRBV20-1; j_call: TRBJ2-3; cdr3_aa: CSAREKSGTSTDTQYF; cdr3_nt: TGCAGTGCTAGAGAAAAAAGCGGGACTAGCACAGATACGCAGTATTTT
cdr3_length: 16; d_call: NA; clone_size: NA; v_call: TRBV15; j_call: TRBJ1-1; cdr3_aa: CATSSGGGGQNTEAFF; cdr3_nt: TGTGCCACCAGCAGCGGGGGGGGCGGACAGAACACTGAAGCTTTCTTT
cdr3_length: 15; d_call: TRBD2; clone_size: NA; v_call: TRBV12-3/TRBV12-4; j_call: TRBJ2-1; cdr3_aa: CASSAPGLSYNEQFF; cdr3_nt: TGTGCCAGCAGTGCCCCGGGACTATCCTACAATGAGCAGTTCTTC
cdr3_length: 13; d_call: NA; clone_size: NA; v_call: TRBV3-1; j_call: TRBJ2-1; cdr3_aa: CASSPNPPGRGFF; cdr3_nt: TGTGCCAGCAGCCCAAACCCCCCGGGACGAGGGTTCTTC
cdr3_length: 20; d_call: TRBD2; clone_size: NA; v_call: TRBV4-3; j_call: TRBJ2-2; cdr3_aa: CASSQEAPRLSGGLGGELFF; cdr3_nt: TGCGCCAGCAGCCAAGAGGCGCCGAGGTTGAGCGGGGGGTTAGGCGGGGAGCTGTTTTTT
cdr3_length: 15; d_call: TRBD1; clone_size: many; v_call: TRBV12-3/TRBV12-4; j_call: TRBJ2-1; cdr3_aa: CASGWTGVGSNEQFF; cdr3_nt: TGTGCCAGCGGGTGGACAGGGGTTGGTTCCAATGAGCAGTTCTTC
cdr3_length: 15; d_call: TRBD2; clone_size: many; v_call: TRBV12-3/TRBV12-4; j_call: TRBJ2-5; cdr3_aa: CASSLGLASGETQYF; cdr3_nt: TGTGCCAGCAGTTTGGGACTAGCAAGTGGAGAGACCCAGTACTTC
cdr3_length: 15; d_call: NA; clone_size: many; v_call: TRBV29-1; j_call: TRBJ2-5; cdr3_aa: CSVGHRGYPVETQYF; cdr3_nt: TGCAGCGTTGGACACCGGGGTTACCCTGTCGAGACCCAGTACTTC
cdr3_length: 14; d_call: NA; clone_size: few; v_call: TRBV18; j_call: TRBJ2-3; cdr3_aa: CASSPPSSTDTQYF; cdr3_nt: TGTGCCAGCTCACCACCATCCAGCACAGATACGCAGTATTTT
cdr3_length: 15; d_call: NA; clone_size: many; v_call: TRBV4-2; j_call: TRBJ2-1; cdr3_aa: CASSQDGLSYNEQFF; cdr3_nt: TGTGCCAGCAGCCAAGATGGCCTCTCCTACAATGAGCAGTTCTTC
cdr3_length: 15; d_call: NA; clone_size: many; v_call: TRBV3-1; j_call: TRBJ1-6; cdr3_aa: CASSPRDKWNSPLHF; cdr3_nt: TGTGCCAGCAGCCCTAGGGACAAATGGAATTCACCCCTCCACTTT
cdr3_length: 13; d_call: NA; clone_size: many; v_call: TRBV29-1; j_call: TRBJ1-1; cdr3_aa: CSVFPGQGTEAFF; cdr3_nt: TGCAGCGTTTTCCCAGGACAAGGCACTGAAGCTTTCTTT